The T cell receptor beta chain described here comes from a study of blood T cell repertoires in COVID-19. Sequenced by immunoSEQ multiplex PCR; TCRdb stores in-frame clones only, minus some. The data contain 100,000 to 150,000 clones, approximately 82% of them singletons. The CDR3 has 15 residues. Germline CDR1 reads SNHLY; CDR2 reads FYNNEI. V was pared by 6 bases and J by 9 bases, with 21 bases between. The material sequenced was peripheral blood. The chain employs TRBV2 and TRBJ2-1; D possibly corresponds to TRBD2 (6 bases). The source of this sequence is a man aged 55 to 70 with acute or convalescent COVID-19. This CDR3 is CASRELLGGVGEQFF. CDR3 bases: TGTGCCAGCAGGGAATTACTAGGAGGGGTTGGTGAGCAGTTCTTC. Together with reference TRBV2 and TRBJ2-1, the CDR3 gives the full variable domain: EPEVTQTPSHQVTQMGQEVILRCVPISNHLYFYWYRQILGQKVEFLVSFYNNEISEKSEIFDDQFSVERPDGSNFTLKIRSTKLEDSAMYFCASRELLGGVGEQFFGPGTRLTVL.